A selection of T cell receptor beta chains follows, all from one sample in a study of blood T cell repertoires in COVID-19. The data were produced by immunoSEQ multiplex PCR, yet TCRdb's version contains in-frame clones alone and is incomplete. The data show more than 400,000 clones, roughly 88% seen once. Sequencing used peripheral blood. The source of these receptors is a human donor in a cohort sampled during active COVID-19. CDR3s include the opening cysteine and the closing phenylalanine or tryptophan. D genes are given only for firm matches. Clone size is stated in some rows and not others, as once, few, many or a class when expanded.

cdr3_aa	cdr3_nt	d_call	j_call	clone_size	v_call
CASSYSRTGDTYEQYF	TGTGCCAGCAGTTACTCGAGGACAGGGGACACCTACGAGCAGTACTTC	TRBD1	TRBJ2-7	few	TRBV6-5
CASSLSKGRGLRETQYF	TGTGCCAGCAGTTTATCCAAGGGGCGGGGGTTACGGGAGACCCAGTACTTC	TRBD2	TRBJ2-5	few	TRBV27
CASSEEIELEYF	TGTGCCAGCAGTGAAGAAATCGAGCTTGAGTACTTC	NA	TRBJ2-5	NA	TRBV2
CASSSSRVHTEAFF	TGTGCCAGCAGTTCCTCCAGGGTGCACACTGAAGCTTTCTTT	NA	TRBJ1-1	NA	TRBV6-5
CASSLRPGTSEFF	TGTGCCAGCAGCCTACGGCCCGGGACTAGCGAGTTCTTC	TRBD2	TRBJ2-1	NA	TRBV7-9
CASSYLAGEYEQYF	TGTGCCAGCAGTTACCTAGCGGGAGAGTACGAGCAGTACTTC	TRBD2	TRBJ2-7	many	TRBV11-1
CASSRQGPLSLLSGNTIYF	TGTGCCAGCAGTAGACAGGGGCCTCTTTCCCTTCTCTCTGGAAACACCATATATTTT	TRBD1	TRBJ1-3	NA	TRBV28
CASSYPGQGGSSRYNEQFF	TGCGCCAGCAGCTACCCGGGACAGGGTGGATCGAGTAGGTACAATGAGCAGTTCTTC	TRBD1	TRBJ2-1	NA	TRBV5-1
CASITDRAEAFF	TGTGCCAGCATCACTGACAGGGCTGAAGCTTTCTTT	TRBD1	TRBJ1-1	NA	TRBV28
CASSRNSNRDRGHTIYF	TGTGCCAGCAGCCGGAACTCAAACCGGGACAGGGGACACACCATATATTTT	TRBD1	TRBJ1-3	NA	TRBV7-6
CASSPTERMPPYNEQFF	TGTGCCAGCTCACCGACGGAGAGGATGCCGCCGTACAATGAGCAGTTCTTC	NA	TRBJ2-1	NA	TRBV18
CASSYAGNNSPLHF	TGTGCCAGCAGTTACGCAGGGAATAATTCACCCCTCCACTTT	NA	TRBJ1-6	NA	TRBV6-6
CASSDRTGGPGNTIYF	TGTGCCAGCAGTGATCGGACAGGGGGCCCTGGAAACACCATATATTTT	TRBD1	TRBJ1-3	once	TRBV2
CASSFGQQSSGNTIYF	TGTGCCAGCAGCTTCGGTCAACAGAGCTCTGGAAACACCATATATTTT	NA	TRBJ1-3	NA	TRBV3-1/TRBV3-2
CASSLDGSSNQPQHF	TGTGCCAGCAGCTTAGACGGGTCTAGCAATCAGCCCCAGCATTTT	NA	TRBJ1-5	NA	TRBV7-2
CASSLRTGSTEAFF	TGTGCCAGCAGCCTAAGGACAGGGAGTACTGAAGCTTTCTTT	TRBD1	TRBJ1-1	NA	TRBV7-6
CASSHQGAARNEQFF	TGTGCCAGCAGTCATCAGGGGGCCGCCCGCAATGAGCAGTTCTTC	TRBD1	TRBJ2-1	NA	TRBV6-6
CASSIDRGISNQPQHF	TGTGCCAGTAGTATAGATCGGGGTATCAGCAATCAGCCCCAGCATTTT	NA	TRBJ1-5	NA	TRBV19
CASSYRGQKTDTQYF	TGTGCCAGCAGTTACAGGGGACAGAAAACAGATACGCAGTATTTT	TRBD1	TRBJ2-3	NA	TRBV6-6
CAWSDPGLAGGREGADTQYF	TGTGCCTGGAGTGACCCCGGACTAGCGGGAGGACGGGAAGGCGCAGATACGCAGTATTTT	TRBD2	TRBJ2-3	NA	TRBV30
CASSARDRDSYGYTF	TGTGCCAGCTCAGCCCGGGACAGGGATAGCTATGGCTACACCTTC	TRBD1	TRBJ1-2	NA	TRBV18
CASSYSLTGALYEQYF	TGTGCCAGCAGTTACAGCTTGACAGGGGCCCTCTACGAGCAGTACTTC	TRBD1	TRBJ2-7	NA	TRBV6-6
CAWNRGNQETQYF	TGTGCCTGGAATAGGGGGAACCAAGAGACCCAGTACTTC	NA	TRBJ2-5	once	TRBV30
CASSLGHPEEKLFF	TGTGCCAGCAGCTTGGGACATCCGGAGGAAAAACTGTTTTTT	NA	TRBJ1-4	many	TRBV28
CASSTTGEPYEQYF	TGTGCCAGTAGTACCACAGGGGAGCCCTACGAGCAGTACTTC	TRBD1	TRBJ2-7	NA	TRBV19
CASSLMRDTEAFF	TGTGCCAGCAGCTTAATGCGGGACACTGAAGCTTTCTTT	NA	TRBJ1-1	NA	TRBV7-3
CASSLASGGEQYF	TGTGCCAGCAGCTTGGCATCAGGGGGCGAGCAGTACTTC	TRBD1	TRBJ2-7	NA	TRBV5-6
CASSQLLAREKGEQYF	TGTGCCAGCAGCCAACTACTAGCGCGGGAGAAGGGCGAGCAGTACTTC	TRBD2	TRBJ2-7	NA	TRBV4-2
CASSLSDRGKDYGYTF	TGTGCCAGCAGTTTATCGGACAGGGGTAAAGACTATGGCTACACCTTC	TRBD1	TRBJ1-2	few	TRBV27
CASSSPTGQNEKLFF	TGTGCCAGCAGCTCCCCGACGGGACAGAATGAAAAACTGTTTTTT	TRBD1	TRBJ1-4	once	TRBV28
CSVETGASSQAFF	TGCAGCGTTGAAACAGGGGCGTCGTCACAAGCTTTCTTT	TRBD1	TRBJ1-1	NA	TRBV29-1
CASSPDRGKLFF	TGTGCCAGCAGCCCGGACAGAGGGAAACTGTTTTTT	NA	TRBJ1-4	NA	TRBV7-8
CASSLERETEAFF	NA	NA	TRBJ1-1	NA	TRBV6-6
CASSLGTDRVYEQYF	TGCGCCAGCAGCTTGGGAACGGACAGGGTCTACGAGCAGTACTTC	TRBD1	TRBJ2-7	NA	TRBV5-1
CAWSSAAGEGVANIQYF	TGTGCCTGGAGTTCCGCGGCGGGAGAAGGGGTTGCGAACATTCAGTACTTC	TRBD2	TRBJ2-4	NA	TRBV30
CSVQHGQNSPLHF	TGCAGCGTTCAACATGGACAAAATTCACCCCTCCACTTT	NA	TRBJ1-6	NA	TRBV29-1
CATSRGTGYSNQPQHF	TGTGCCACCAGCAGAGGGACAGGGTATAGCAATCAGCCCCAGCATTTT	TRBD1	TRBJ1-5	few	TRBV15
CASSSRDREWYGYTF	TGTGCCAGTAGTAGCCGGGACAGGGAGTGGTATGGCTACACCTTC	TRBD1	TRBJ1-2	NA	TRBV19
CASSSIGGADTQYF	TGTGCCAGCAGCTCCATTGGGGGGGCAGATACGCAGTATTTT	TRBD2	TRBJ2-3	few	TRBV11-1
CASSSGQREPQHF	TGTGCCAGCAGTTCGGGACAGAGGGAGCCCCAGCATTTT	TRBD1	TRBJ1-5	NA	TRBV27
CASSLPSGTGGGRDGYTF	TGTGCCAGCAGCCTTCCCTCCGGGACAGGGGGCGGTAGGGATGGCTACACCTTC	TRBD1	TRBJ1-2	NA	TRBV28
CASAPGQGFTDYEQYF	TGTGCCAGCGCCCCGGGACAGGGGTTCACCGACTACGAGCAGTACTTC	TRBD1	TRBJ2-7	NA	TRBV7-9